This T cell receptor beta chain was captured in a study of cytomegalovirus exposure and HLA in healthy donors. Study-wide findings and caveats: It was 150 to 200 TCR beta chains that were listed as cytomegalovirus-associated.

Comment on this clone: Its specificity is unknown.

CDR1 and CDR2 (germline): SGHDT, YYEEEE. This CDR3 is 15 amino acids long. The V and J ends lost 0 bases and 5 bases respectively, with 15 bases between them. PCR amplification relied on 60 Vbeta primers (plus 13 Jbeta primers). The protocol was immunoSEQ multiplex PCR, while the TCRdb copy is restricted to in-frame clones and leaves out a portion. The sample lists over 75,000 clones, roughly 60% occurring once. The receptor's source is a human donor in good health. This sequence joins TRBV5-6 and TRBJ2-7; D is perhaps TRBD2 (7 bases). The sequenced material came from PBMCs. The CDR3: CASSLVLGGVDEQYF. DNA for the CDR3: TGTGCCAGCAGCTTGGTGTTAGGGGGGGTGGACGAGCAGTACTTC.